The 6 T cell receptor beta chains listed next were all sequenced from one sample in a study of T cell repertoires in cytomegalovirus infection. TCRdb reanalysed the reads using MiXCR and keeps one entry per CDR3 protein. Of some 270,000 distinct CDR3 sequences listed, over 15% are singletons. Sequenced sample: CD8+ T cells from PBMCs. The receptors derive from a human donor in good health (CMV status not recorded). Some clones in this sample may be carry-over from other donors' samples.

The chain is built from TRBV7-9 and TRBJ1-2; TRBD1 is a possible D gene (5 bases). The CDR3 is 15 residues long. CDR1 and CDR2 from the germline V gene are SEHNR and FQNEAQ (reference sequence). Trimming stripped 5 bases from V and 1 base from J, with 14 bases between. The CDR3 is CASSTRQRLNYGYTF. DNA for the CDR3: TGTGCCAGCAGCACCAGACAGAGACTTAACTATGGCTACACCTTC.

This clonotype was counted many times. The rearrangement uses TRBV28 and TRBJ2-7; maybe TRBD1 (6 bases). The ends were cut back, 6 bases at V and 0 bases at J, with 24 bases in the middle. The CDR3 runs to 18 residues. Germline V gene sequence: CDR1 MDHEN, CDR2 SYDVKM. Here the CDR3 reads CASSGSLAGVALSYEQYF. The CDR3 DNA is TGTGCCAGCAGCGGTAGCCTGGCAGGGGTGGCTCTCTCCTACGAGCAGTACTTC.

The chain combines TRBV19 with TRBJ1-2; D ambiguous. This CDR3 spans 13 amino acids. Trimming shortened V by 4 bases and J by 4 bases, and 10 bases separated the two germline ends. Germline V lookup: CDR1 LNHDA, CDR2 SQIVND (reference sequence). CDR3 loop: CASSTLVSYGYTF. As DNA, the CDR3 is TGTGCCAGTAGTACTCTGGTGTCCTATGGCTACACCTTC.

There are a few counts of this clonotype. V and J are TRBV9 and TRBJ2-2; TRBD1 matches at 9 bases. Germline V lookup: CDR1 SGDLS, CDR2 YYNGEE. V shed 0 bases and J 6 bases; nucleotides not matched to a gene: 9. This CDR3 is 17 amino acids long. This CDR3 is CASSVGPGTGIPGELFF. In DNA form, the CDR3 reads TGTGCCAGCAGCGTAGGCCCCGGGACAGGGATCCCCGGGGAGCTGTTTTTT.

V and J are TRBV28 and TRBJ2-1, with 7 bases identical to TRBD1. Germline trimming cut 7 bases from V and 8 bases from J; bases unmatched to any gene: 11. The CDR3 extends over 14 amino acids. Germline CDR1 is MDHEN and CDR2 is SYDVKM. The DNA for the CDR3 is TGTGCCAGCAATACGGACAGGTCAGGCGATGAGCAGTTCTTC. It codes for CASNTDRSGDEQFF.

The chain carries TRBV7-9 and TRBJ2-7; 10 bases line up with TRBD1. This CDR3 has 15 amino acids. CDR1 is SEHNR, CDR2 FQNEAQ, per germline (reference sequence). V dropped 5 bases and J dropped 7; count of bases not matched to a gene: 11. The CDR3 is CASSPWDRGRWEQYF. The DNA for the CDR3 is TGTGCCAGCAGCCCCTGGGACAGGGGTCGATGGGAGCAGTACTTC.